The 6 T cell receptor beta chains below all came from one sample that was sequenced in a study of cytomegalovirus exposure and HLA in healthy donors. The PCR ran on 60 Vbeta and 13 Jbeta primers. The repertoire was sequenced with immunoSEQ multiplex PCR; TCRdb's copy has only in-frame clones and lacks some. The repertoire holds about 120,000 clones, with about four fifths as singletons. The specimen sequenced was PBMCs. The origin of the receptors is a man aged 30-40 years in good health and CMV-seropositive.

This chain uses TRBV4-3 with TRBJ2-1, with no clear D. The CDR3 spans 15 residues. From germline, CDR1 is LGHNA and CDR2 YSLEER. V was pared by 6 bases and J by 3 bases, with 15 bases between. The CDR3 here is CASRLEPTDYNEQFF. CDR3 nucleotide sequence: TGCGCCAGCAGACTCGAACCTACCGACTACAATGAGCAGTTCTTC.

This clone has just one count. The genes are TRBV11-3 and TRBJ1-4; D may be TRBD1 (6 bases). The CDR3 is made up of 15 amino acids. The germline CDR1 and CDR2 sequences are SGHNT and YENEEA. Trimming took off 6 bases at V and 6 bases at J, with 17 bases between the two ends. CDR3 DNA: TGTGCCAGCAGACCACAGGGCGGCGTGGATGAAAAACTGTTTTTT. Protein sequence: CASRPQGGVDEKLFF.

This clone was seen only a few times. The rearrangement uses TRBV10-3 and TRBJ2-1, with TRBD2 identical over 9 bases. Germline CDR1 and CDR2: ENHRY and SYGVKD. J gave up 5 bases and V 0 bases, and 8 bases lay outside the gene matches. This CDR3 is 17 amino acids long. This chain's CDR3 is CAISESRASGDNNEQFF. As DNA, the CDR3 is TGTGCCATCAGTGAGTCTAGGGCTAGCGGGGACAACAATGAGCAGTTCTTC.

This chain uses TRBV7-2 with TRBJ2-7; TRBD2 agrees at 10 bases. The V gene's germline CDR1 is SGHTA and CDR2 FQGNSA. V was clipped by 2 bases and J by 0 bases; unmatched bases: 13. CDR3 size: 19 residues. CDR3 bases: TGTGCCAGCAGCTTAACTAGTAGGCTAGCGGGGGCAATCTCCTACGAGCAGTACTTC. Translated: CASSLTSRLAGAISYEQYF.

The genes are TRBV5-1 and TRBJ2-7; TRBD1 matches at 7 bases. CDR3 size: 14 residues. With V trimmed by 4 bases and J by 7 bases, 11 bases remained unmatched. Germline CDR1 is SGHRS and CDR2 is YFSETQ. CDR3 nucleotide sequence: TGCGCCAGCAGCGCAAGGACAGGTACTGTAGAGCAGTACTTC. This sequence encodes CASSARTGTVEQYF.

The chain uses TRBV11-3 and TRBJ2-3; D may be TRBD2 (5 bases). Germline CDR1 SGHNT, CDR2 YENEEA. The CDR3 length is 12 residues. Deletions cut 4 bases from V and 7 bases from J, with 9 bases between. CDR3 DNA: TGTGCCAGCAGCTCCGAGGGCCATACGCAGTATTTT. Amino acids: CASSSEGHTQYF.